These T cell receptor beta chains were read from a single sample in a study of blood T cell repertoires in COVID-19. TCRdb's table, derived via immunoSEQ multiplex PCR, lists solely in-frame clones and lacks some. The sample comprises 150,000 to 180,000 clones, 65% to 90% of which are singletons, and about 12% rests with the top ten. The material sequenced was peripheral blood. These receptors were obtained from a woman in her fifties or sixties with COVID-19, enrolled during active disease. The CDR3 runs from the conserved cysteine through the conserved F or W. A D gene is named only where the DNA matches it firmly. Clone size is given for some rows only: seen once, a few or many times, or a class if the clone is expanded.

v_gene	d_gene	j_gene	abundance	CDR3aa	CDR3nt
TRBV5-1	TRBD1	TRBJ1-3	NA	CASSLSAQGASGNTIYF	TGCGCCAGCAGCTTGTCAGCACAGGGGGCTTCGGGAAACACCATATATTTT
TRBV27	NA	TRBJ2-6	NA	CASSPSLAGANVLTF	TGTGCCAGCAGCCCTAGTTTGGCTGGGGCCAACGTCCTGACTTTC
TRBV19	NA	TRBJ1-5	NA	CASSADRTPNQPQHF	TGTGCCAGTAGTGCCGACAGGACCCCTAATCAGCCCCAGCATTTT
TRBV27	NA	TRBJ1-2	once	CASSLSGGGYGYTF	TGTGCCAGCAGTTTATCGGGAGGGGGGTATGGCTACACCTTC
TRBV7-9	TRBD1	TRBJ1-2	NA	CASSSTGTGFHGYTF	TGTGCCAGCAGCTCAACCGGGACAGGGTTTCATGGCTACACCTTC
TRBV11-1	NA	TRBJ2-3	NA	CASSLGIAPSTDTQYF	TGTGCCAGCAGCCTCGGGATCGCACCTAGCACAGATACGCAGTATTTT
TRBV5-1	NA	TRBJ1-6	NA	CASSLRGKNSPLHF	TGCGCCAGCAGCCTTCGGGGAAAGAATTCACCCCTCCACTTT
TRBV5-1	TRBD1	TRBJ1-2	NA	CASSLGQGVFGYTF	TGCGCCAGCAGCTTGGGGCAGGGGGTTTTTGGCTACACCTTC
TRBV9	NA	TRBJ1-2	NA	CASSVAGDSYGYTF	TGTGCCAGCAGCGTAGCAGGGGATAGCTATGGCTACACCTTC
TRBV7-3	TRBD1	TRBJ1-2	NA	CASSLSGTADYGYTF	TGTGCCAGCAGCTTAAGCGGGACAGCGGACTATGGCTACACCTTC
TRBV19	NA	TRBJ1-2	NA	CASSPGLRGYTF	TGTGCCAGTAGTCCCGGCCTGAGGGGCTACACCTTC
TRBV11-3	TRBD1	TRBJ2-3	few	CASSSPGQGAYTQYF	TGTGCCAGCAGCTCCCCCGGACAGGGGGCATATACGCAGTATTTT
TRBV19	TRBD2	TRBJ2-1	NA	CASSTKGLAEQFF	TGTGCCAGTAGTACAAAGGGACTAGCGGAGCAGTTCTTC
TRBV18	TRBD1	TRBJ1-1	few	CASSQTGYAEAFF	TGTGCCAGCTCACAGACAGGGTACGCTGAAGCTTTCTTT
TRBV7-3	TRBD1	TRBJ1-2	NA	CASSFQPGTASYGYTF	TGTGCCAGCAGCTTCCAGCCCGGGACAGCCTCCTATGGCTACACCTTC
TRBV19	TRBD2	TRBJ2-7	NA	CASSPLWTSEQYF	TGTGCCAGTAGTCCCCTTTGGACTAGCGAGCAGTACTTC
TRBV10-3	NA	TRBJ1-5	NA	CAISDGGVNQPQHF	TGTGCCATCAGCGACGGAGGGGTGAATCAGCCCCAGCATTTT
TRBV18	TRBD2	TRBJ2-1	NA	CASSPGLAGDNEQFF	TGTGCCAGCTCACCGGGGCTAGCGGGAGACAATGAGCAGTTCTTC
TRBV10-1	NA	TRBJ2-2	NA	CASSESSAGELFF	TGCGCCAGCAGTGAGTCATCGGCCGGGGAGCTGTTTTTT
TRBV9	TRBD2	TRBJ2-1	few	CASSVVPSGGDEQFF	TGTGCCAGCAGCGTAGTCCCTAGCGGAGGGGATGAGCAGTTCTTC
TRBV6-5	NA	TRBJ1-4	NA	CASKEGATNEKLFF	TGTGCCAGCAAGGAAGGGGCAACTAATGAAAAACTGTTTTTT
TRBV5-4	NA	TRBJ1-2	NA	CASSLAQEGYGYTF	TGTGCCAGCAGCCTAGCGCAGGAGGGCTATGGCTACACCTTC
TRBV7-9	NA	TRBJ1-1	NA	CASSLVTGTGNTEAFF	TGTGCCAGCAGCTTAGTTACAGGGACGGGGAACACTGAAGCTTTCTTT
TRBV12-3/TRBV12-4	NA	TRBJ1-2	once	CASSLRGLPGYTF	TGTGCCAGCAGTTTAAGGGGATTACCCGGCTACACCTTC
TRBV6-5	TRBD1	TRBJ1-1	NA	CASSYPQQGGNTEAFF	TGTGCCAGCAGTTACCCGCAACAGGGGGGGAACACTGAAGCTTTCTTT
TRBV9	TRBD1	TRBJ2-7	NA	CASSPGEGQGGYEQYF	TGTGCCAGCAGCCCAGGCGAAGGACAGGGTGGGTACGAGCAGTACTTC
TRBV11-2	TRBD1	TRBJ2-5	NA	CASSLDRGRQETQYF	TGTGCCAGCAGCTTAGACAGGGGGCGGCAAGAGACCCAGTACTTC
TRBV19	TRBD2	TRBJ2-1	NA	CASSSGTTYNEQFF	TGTGCCAGTAGTAGTGGGACTACCTACAATGAGCAGTTCTTC
TRBV11-3	TRBD1	TRBJ1-4	NA	CASSHTPGQGEWKLFF	TGTGCCAGCAGTCATACGCCGGGACAGGGGGAATGGAAACTGTTTTTT
TRBV27	TRBD1	TRBJ1-1	NA	CASRKQGVARDTEAFF	TGTGCCAGCAGGAAACAGGGGGTGGCTAGGGACACTGAAGCTTTCTTT
TRBV5-1	TRBD1	TRBJ1-5	medium-sized	CASSPGQGASSGQPQHF	TGCGCCAGCAGCCCGGGACAGGGGGCATCGTCAGGGCAGCCCCAGCATTTT
TRBV7-9	NA	TRBJ2-1	NA	CASSWLGVEQFF	TGTGCCAGCAGCTGGCTCGGGGTTGAGCAGTTCTTC
TRBV18	TRBD1	TRBJ1-3	NA	CASSLQGHSGNTIYF	TGTGCCAGCTCACTACAGGGGCACTCTGGAAACACCATATATTTT
TRBV4-1	NA	TRBJ1-2	NA	CASSQEGGTVYGYTF	TGCGCCAGCAGCCAAGAGGGGGGGACGGTATATGGCTACACCTTC